The 11 T cell receptor beta chains given below trace back to one sample, sequenced in a study of early T cells in non-severe SARS-CoV-2 infection. Each CDR3 protein gets one entry after TCRdb re-called the 5' RACE reads with MiXCR. The top ten hold approximately 4.9% of the sample, which has tens of thousands of distinct CDR3 sequences, around 12% seen once. The sequenced sample consisted of whole blood. Receptors were obtained from an adult who was a healthcare worker with PCR-confirmed SARS-CoV-2 infection or an uninfected control (not recorded which).

This clonotype was counted at least ten times. The V gene is TRBV20-1, the J gene TRBJ2-5, with 12 bases fitting TRBD2. V lost 0 bases, J lost 4 bases, and 6 bases stayed unmatched. The CDR3 loop spans 16 amino acids. Germline V gene sequence: CDR1 DFQATT, CDR2 SNEGSKA (reference sequence). In DNA form, the CDR3 reads TGCAGTGCTAGAGATCCTAGCGGGAGGGCCAGAGAGACCCAGTACTTC. Its protein is CSARDPSGRARETQYF.

Details on this clonotype: A read error is possible here, since a much larger clone lies one base away. The rearrangement uses TRBV7-8 and TRBJ1-1; D gene unclear. The length of the CDR3 is 13 residues. The germline V gene encodes CDR1 SGHVS and CDR2 FQNEAQ. CDR3 amino acids: CVSSWSWGTEAFF. DNA for the CDR3: TGTGTCAGCAGCTGGAGTTGGGGCACTGAAGCTTTCTTT.

In its sample, this clonotype was seen a few times. The chain joins TRBV11-3 to TRBJ1-2; D possibly corresponds to TRBD1 (6 bases). Trimming pared 5 bases from V and 2 bases from J, leaving 12 bases between. CDR1 and CDR2 (germline): SGHNT, YENEEA. This CDR3 has 14 amino acids. The chain's CDR3 is CASSLDQGNYGYTF. CDR3 bases: TGTGCCAGCAGCCTGGACCAGGGGAACTATGGCTACACCTTC.

In this sample, this clonotype turned up a few times. The J gene is TRBJ2-2, the V gene TRBV5-1; perhaps TRBD2 as D (6 bases). Germline V gene data show CDR1 as SGHRS and CDR2 as YFSETQ. V was shortened by 3 bases and J by 5 bases, with 17 bases between the two germline ends. This CDR3 has 16 residues. The CDR3 reads CASSWSSARATGELFF. The CDR3 bases are TGCGCCAGCAGCTGGTCTAGCGCTAGGGCAACCGGGGAGCTGTTTTTT.

This clonotype has more than one count but fewer than ten. The J gene is TRBJ1-4, the V gene TRBV6-5; 8 nucleotides line up with TRBD1. Trimming took 5 bases from V and 8 from J; bases not matched to a gene: 4. The CDR3 extends over 13 amino acids. Germline V gene data show CDR1 as MNHEY and CDR2 as SVGAGI. The CDR3 reads CASSRGTGEKLFF. In DNA, the CDR3 is TGTGCCAGCAGTAGAGGGACAGGAGAAAAACTGTTTTTT.

There are a few counts of this clonotype. This chain uses TRBV30 with TRBJ1-3, with unresolved D. Trimming left V 2 bases short and J 0 bases short, with 11 bases between. The CDR3 sequence is 15 residues long. Germline CDR1 GTSNPN, CDR2 SVGIG (reference sequence). The CDR3 DNA reads TGTGCCTGGAGTCCACGCTTTAGCTCTGGAAACACCATATATTTT. It translates to CAWSPRFSSGNTIYF.

This clonotype was seen repeatedly, ten times or more. The CDR3 protein is CASRQTPGTGAGELFF. The CDR3, as DNA: TGTGCCAGCAGGCAAACCCCCGGGACAGGGGCCGGGGAGCTGTTTTTT. The chain recombines TRBV13 with TRBJ2-2; 10 nucleotides line up with TRBD1. V lost 6 bases to trimming and J lost 6 bases; unmatched junction nucleotides: 10. The CDR3 sequence is 16 residues long. Per the germline V gene, CDR1 is PRHDT and CDR2 is FYEKMQ (reference sequence).

This clonotype was seen only a few times. J is TRBJ2-3 and V is TRBV12-3 or TRBV12-4; D tentatively reads TRBD1 or TRBD2 (5 bases each). CDR3 length: 13 residues. V dropped 0 bases and J dropped 4 bases, with 5 bases sitting between them. The CDR3 sequence: CASSLAGADTQYF. Written as DNA, the CDR3 is TGTGCCAGCAGTTTAGCGGGGGCAGATACGCAGTATTTT.

Points on this clonotype: This may come from a read error, since a much larger clone is one base off. The CDR3 does not end in the conserved phenylalanine or tryptophan, so this is likely a read error. The chain has TRBV12-3 or TRBV12-4 and TRBJ2-7, with D perhaps given as TRBD1 or TRBD2 (5 bases each). This CDR3 has 12 residues. The germline V and J ends were trimmed by 5 bases and 6 bases, with 11 bases remaining between them. The DNA of the CDR3 is TGTGCCAGCAGTCCCGGGACCCCCGAGCAGTACTTA. Its protein product is CASSPGTPEQYL.

This clonotype showed up just a few times. The rearrangement links TRBV18 to TRBJ2-1; 9 bases line up with TRBD1. Germline CDR1 KGHSH, CDR2 LQKENI. The CDR3 has 17 residues. V was pared by 3 bases and J by 7 bases, with 13 bases of the junction left unmatched. CDR3: CASSPGTGQRMGNEQFF. In DNA form, the CDR3 reads TGTGCCAGCTCACCTGGGACAGGGCAACGAATGGGTAATGAGCAGTTCTTC.

This clonotype was counted many times. The chain has TRBV30 and TRBJ1-5, with D tentatively TRBD1 (5 bases). The CDR3 consists of 14 residues. Germline V gene data show CDR1 as GTSNPN and CDR2 as SVGIG (reference sequence). V lost 4 bases and J lost 5, with 15 bases in between. The CDR3 region has the DNA TGTGCCTGGACCGACAGCCGGGGGGATCAGCCCCAGCATTTT. Encoded protein: CAWTDSRGDQPQHF.